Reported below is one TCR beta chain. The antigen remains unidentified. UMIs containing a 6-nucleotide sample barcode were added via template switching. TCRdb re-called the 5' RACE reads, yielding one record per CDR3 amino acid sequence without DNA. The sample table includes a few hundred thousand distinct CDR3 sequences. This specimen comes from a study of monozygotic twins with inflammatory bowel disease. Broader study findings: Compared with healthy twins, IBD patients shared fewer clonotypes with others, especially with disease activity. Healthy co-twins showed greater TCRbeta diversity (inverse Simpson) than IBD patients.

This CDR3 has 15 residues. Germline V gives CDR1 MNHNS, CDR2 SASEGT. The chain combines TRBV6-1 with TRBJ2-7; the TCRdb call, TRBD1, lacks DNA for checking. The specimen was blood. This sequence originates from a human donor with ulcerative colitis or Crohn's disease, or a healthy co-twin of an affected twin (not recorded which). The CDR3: CASSQWTGVETEQYF.